This T cell receptor (beta chain) is from a study of blood T cell repertoires in COVID-19. For the study at large: PBMCs, B-cell-depleted T cells, or T cells provided the cDNA or gDNA that made up the material.

CDR3 length: 15 amino acids. CDR1 and CDR2 from the germline V gene are GTSNPN and SVGIG (reference sequence). V shed 0 bases and J 4 bases; nucleotides not matched to a gene: 5. Libraries were prepared by immunoSEQ multiplex PCR; TCRdb keeps only in-frame clonotypes and omits some of them. The data show 130,000 to 150,000 clones, about 86% seen once. This receptor was obtained from a woman between 40 and 50 years old with acute or convalescent COVID-19. Specimen: peripheral blood. The genes are TRBV30 and TRBJ2-1, with 8 bases lining up with TRBD2. The CDR3 protein is CAWSVTGGPYNEQFF. CDR3 in DNA: TGTGCCTGGAGTGTAACGGGGGGGCCTTACAATGAGCAGTTCTTC.